The rows below give T cell receptor beta chains drawn from one sample of a study of vaccination effects on CD4 cells after COVID-19. Some clones are missing from TCRdb's copy, which holds only in-frame ones; the method was immunoSEQ multiplex PCR. The sample lists 78,000 or so clones; 60% to 85% were seen once. The antigens of these receptors remain unknown. This specimen consisted of CD4+ T cells from PBMCs cultured with SARS-CoV-2 spike peptides, obtained before COVID-19 vaccination. Every receptor here comes from a human donor who received a COVID-19 vaccine. CDR3s include the opening cysteine and the closing phenylalanine or tryptophan. A D gene is named only where the DNA matches it firmly. Rows give clone size only sometimes, using once, few, many, or a class for an expanded clone.

len	v_gene	d_gene	abundance	j_gene	CDR3nt	CDR3aa
14	TRBV9	-	-	TRBJ1-2	TGTGCCAGCAGCCAATACGTGAGTGTGGATGGCTACACCTTC	CASSQYVSVDGYTF
14	TRBV19	-	-	TRBJ2-1	TGTGCCACAAAAACAGGGATCTCCTACAATGAGCAGTTCTTC	CATKTGISYNEQFF
13	TRBV14	-	-	TRBJ2-5	TGTGCCAGCAGCCCCCGGGGATGGGAGACCCAGTACTTC	CASSPRGWETQYF
15	TRBV19	TRBD1	-	TRBJ1-2	TGTGCCAGTAGTTTATTCACGGGACAGCATTATGGCTACACCTTC	CASSLFTGQHYGYTF
11	TRBV6-5	-	-	TRBJ2-1	TGTGCCAGCCGGGACCGCTCAGAGCAGTTCTTC	CASRDRSEQFF
11	TRBV30	-	-	TRBJ1-1	TGTGCCCGGCAGGGGAACACTGAAGCTTTCTTT	CARQGNTEAFF
12	TRBV18	-	-	TRBJ1-1	TGTGCCAGCTCACCTACATCTACTGAAGCTTTCTTT	CASSPTSTEAFF
15	TRBV5-6	-	-	TRBJ1-5	TGTGCCAGCAGCGTAAGGACAGCATTGAACGGGCCCCAGCATTTT	CASSVRTALNGPQHF
14	TRBV28	-	-	TRBJ1-2	TGTGCCAGCAGTTTTTGGACTCAATCCTATGGCTACACCTTC	CASSFWTQSYGYTF
15	TRBV5-1	-	once	TRBJ2-6	TGCGCCAGCTCCCGGGGCGTCTCTGGGGCCAACGTCCTGACTTTC	CASSRGVSGANVLTF
14	TRBV30	-	-	TRBJ2-3	TGTGCCTGGAGGAACAGGGCCAGCACAGATACGCAGTATTTT	CAWRNRASTDTQYF
14	TRBV3-1/TRBV3-2	TRBD2	-	TRBJ2-5	TGTGCCAGCAGCTCCCTTCGTAGCGGGGAGACCCAGTACTTC	CASSSLRSGETQYF
19	TRBV30	-	-	TRBJ2-1	TGTGCCTGGAGTAGGGGGGCCCGTGGTTTTGTGGCCCGAGGCAATGAGCAGTTCTTC	CAWSRGARGFVARGNEQFF
16	TRBV4-1	-	-	TRBJ1-2	TGCGCCAGCAGCGCAACCCAGACGTGGGGCGGCCTTGCTATCACCTTC	CASSATQTWGGLAITF
10	TRBV20-1	-	-	TRBJ1-5	TGCAGTGCTCGGACAGAGATACAGCATTTT	CSARTEIQHF
15	TRBV7-3	-	-	TRBJ2-3	TGTGCCAGCAGCCTGACCCCACAGGGCACAGATACGCAGTATTTT	CASSLTPQGTDTQYF
15	TRBV5-1	-	-	TRBJ2-2	TGCGCCAGCAGCTTCTCGACGGGGAACACCGGGGAGCTGTTTTTT	CASSFSTGNTGELFF
15	TRBV27	-	-	TRBJ1-4	TGTGCCAGCAGTTTATCCTGGGCACCTAATGAAAAACTGTTTTTT	CASSLSWAPNEKLFF
13	TRBV27	TRBD1	-	TRBJ1-2	TGTGCCAGCGGCGGACAGGGACGGTATGGCTACACCTTC	CASGGQGRYGYTF
15	TRBV5-1	-	-	TRBJ1-1	TGCGCCAGCAGCAAGACGGGACAAGGTAGCACTGAAGCTTTCTTT	CASSKTGQGSTEAFF
16	TRBV15	-	-	TRBJ1-5	TGTGCCACCAGCGGGCAACAGGGTTACGGCAATCAGCCCCAGCATTTT	CATSGQQGYGNQPQHF
14	TRBV9	-	-	TRBJ1-5	TGTGCCAGCAGCGTAGGACAGGAGCATCAGCCCCAGCATTTT	CASSVGQEHQPQHF
14	TRBV5-6	TRBD1	-	TRBJ1-5	TGTGCCAGCAGCTCCCTGACAGGGAGTCAGCCCCAGCATTTT	CASSSLTGSQPQHF
18	TRBV24-1	-	few	TRBJ2-2	TGTGCCACCAGTGATGCCCGGGGGAATGAGCGGAACACCGGGGAGCTGTTTTTT	CATSDARGNERNTGELFF
14	TRBV5-1	-	-	TRBJ1-1	TGCGCCAGCAGCTTCCAGGGGACCCACACTGAAGCTTTCTTT	CASSFQGTHTEAFF
15	TRBV7-8	TRBD1	-	TRBJ2-1	TGCGCCAGCAGCCAACAGGGGGCGGTCAACAATGAGCAGTTCTTC	CASSQQGAVNNEQFF
15	TRBV30	-	-	TRBJ1-4	TGTGCCTGGTCCCGAAGGGACAAATCAGGGGAAAAACTGTTTTTT	CAWSRRDKSGEKLFF
13	TRBV12-3/TRBV12-4	-	-	TRBJ1-2	TGTGCCAGCAACAAACAGGGAATGTCCGGCTACACCTTC	CASNKQGMSGYTF
12	TRBV6-5	-	-	TRBJ2-5	TGTGCCAGCAGCCGCGGAGGAGAGACCCAGTACTTC	CASSRGGETQYF
14	TRBV3-1/TRBV3-2	-	once	TRBJ1-4	TGTGCCAGCAGCCAAGACCTAGGGCAAGAAAAACTGTTTTTT	CASSQDLGQEKLFF
15	TRBV9	-	-	TRBJ1-3	TGTGCCAGCAGCGTAGACTCCCGCTCTGGAAACACCATATATTTT	CASSVDSRSGNTIYF
17	TRBV19	TRBD2	-	TRBJ2-2	TGTGCCAGTAGTATAGGGGCTAGCGGGGCGAACACCGGGGAGCTGTTTTTT	CASSIGASGANTGELFF
17	TRBV28	-	-	TRBJ1-5	TGTGCCAGCAGAAAAGGGGGGTTTATATTTAGCAATCAGCCCCAGCATTTT	CASRKGGFIFSNQPQHF
13	TRBV4-1	-	few	TRBJ1-6	TGCGCCAGCAGCCAGGGTGTGGATTCACCCCTCCACTTT	CASSQGVDSPLHF
12	TRBV7-9	-	few	TRBJ1-3	TGTGCCAGCAGCCCGACCCCCGACACCATATATTTT	CASSPTPDTIYF
11	TRBV7-2	-	-	TRBJ2-5	TGTGCCAGCAGCGCGGGGGAGACCCAGTACTTC	CASSAGETQYF
15	TRBV6-6	-	-	TRBJ2-3	TGTGCCAGCAGACATACAGGGAAAGGGGGAGATACGCAGTATTTT	CASRHTGKGGDTQYF
15	TRBV6-5	-	-	TRBJ2-2	TGTGCCATCCCAACCGGGGGCCGGGACACCGGGGAGCTGTTTTTT	CAIPTGGRDTGELFF
14	TRBV10-1	-	-	TRBJ1-2	TGCGCCAGCAGTGAGTCGAAGAGGGGAGATGGCTACACCTTC	CASSESKRGDGYTF